The present entry profiles one T cell receptor (beta chain) with its context. The antigen remains undetermined. Generated by immunoSEQ multiplex PCR, the TCRdb table keeps only in-frame clones and is missing some. The table records tens of thousands of clones, almost 75% of them present only once. The data are from a study of early stage breast cancer tumors. Across the whole study: Invasive lobular carcinomas made up about 35% of the 12 ER+/PR+/HER2- tumors. Study findings and constraints: Comparing each tissue with blood distinguished tumor from normal in most of the 16 patients. Compared with adjacent normal breast, tumors showed 2.5 to 3-fold denser, more clonal T cells.

The germline gives CDR1 MDHEN, CDR2 SYDVKM. This CDR3 is built from 14 residues. The V and J ends lost 6 bases and 5 bases respectively, with 16 bases between them. This clonotype was sampled from a person in their thirties with breast cancer. The sequencing sample was made of breast tumor tissue. The chain links TRBV28 to TRBJ1-1, with a possible D match to TRBD1 (5 bases). This CDR3 reads CASSPQGGSTEAFF. The DNA of the CDR3 is TGTGCCAGCAGCCCTCAGGGCGGATCGACTGAAGCTTTCTTT. Combining the CDR3 with reference TRBV28 and TRBJ1-1 gives the whole variable domain DVKVTQSSRYLVKRTGEKVFLECVQDMDHENMFWYRQDPGLGLRLIYFSYDVKMKEKGDIPEGYSVSREKKERFSLILESASTNQTSMYLCASSPQGGSTEAFFGQGTRLTVV.